Each of the 25 T cell receptor beta chains below was sequenced from the same sample in a study of tumor-infiltrating lymphocytes in primary liver carcinoma. Unsorted bulk tissue, about 19-30 mg of it, served as the source for co-extraction of RNA and DNA. A primer matching the constant region was used to make TCR beta cDNA from 450 to 500 ng of total RNA. Researchers made the TCR beta libraries by running three nested multiplex PCR rounds with slightly modified ARM-PCR. Use of TRBV1-TRBV30 forward primers with a C-beta reverse primer characterized the first two PCR rounds, which lasted about 10 cycles each. MiXCR, applied by TCRdb to the multiplex PCR reads, yields one record per CDR3 protein. There are around 40,000 distinct CDR3 sequences in the sample; about three quarters occur only once, and about 19% lies in the top ten. The sequenced sample consisted of liver tumor tissue from sampling region 2. Documented subset: tumor region T2, inferior pole. These TCRs come from a man in his forties with primary liver carcinoma and hepatitis B virus infection.

To note about this clonotype: The CDR3 does not close with the conserved phenylalanine or tryptophan, likely indicating a read error. J is TRBJ2-7 and V is TRBV11-3; tentatively, D is TRBD2 (5 bases). CDR1 and CDR2 (germline): SGHNT, YENEEA. With 3 bases removed from V and 8 bases from J, the gap between germline ends came to 14 bases. The CDR3 consists of 13 residues. The CDR3 DNA is TGTGCCAGCAGCTTCGGGGTTTTGGTCAAGCAGTACCTC. It is translated as CASSFGVLVKQYL.

The sample holds many counts of this clonotype. The chain employs TRBV6-6 and TRBJ2-1; no firm D call. V lost 0 bases and J lost 8, with 5 bases in between. Germline V lookup: CDR1 MNHNY, CDR2 SVGAGI (reference sequence). The CDR3 has 12 residues. CDR3 DNA sequence: TGTGCCAGCAGTTACTCGTCAGATGAGCAGTTCTTC. Its translation is CASSYSSDEQFF.

This clonotype was observed a few times. The genes are TRBV29-1 and TRBJ2-3, with 8 bases matching TRBD1. Germline V gene lookup returns CDR1 SQVTM and CDR2 ANQGSEA. Unmatched junction bases numbered 17, after V lost 0 bases and J lost 15 bases. The CDR3 contains 15 residues. In DNA form, the CDR3 reads TGCAGCGTTGAAGATTTTACAGGGGGAACAGATAAGCAATATTTT. Translation gives CSVEDFTGGTDKQYF.

A remark on this clonotype: The CDR3 does not end in the conserved phenylalanine or tryptophan, so this is likely a read error. V and J are TRBV12-3 or TRBV12-4 and TRBJ1-1, with D unresolved. The CDR3 has 14 residues. In nucleotides, the CDR3 is TGTGCCAGTAGTTCGGGCCGGCTCCTCACTGAAGCTTTCTTA. Protein product: CASSSGRLLTEAFL.

With respect to this clonotype: The junction and the germline gene differ at one end; a read error may be behind it. V and J are TRBV12-3 or TRBV12-4 and TRBJ2-5, with 8 bases lining up with TRBD1. There are 16 residues in the CDR3. For the CDR3, the DNA is TGTGCCAGCAGCTATGAGGTTCCAGGGGGCGGAGAGACGCAGTACTTC. It translates to CASSYEVPGGGETQYF.

This clonotype was detected ten times or more. The chain uses TRBV28 and TRBJ2-2; TRBD2 matches 8 bases. The CDR3 is 15 residues long. Germline V lookup: CDR1 MDHEN, CDR2 SYDVKM. V trimming: 5 bases; J trimming: 2 bases; junction bases outside the gene matches: 4. In DNA, the CDR3 is TGTGCCAGCAGTAGGGGACTAGGCAACACCGGGGAGCTGTTTTTT. The encoded protein is CASSRGLGNTGELFF. Complete variable domain (other parts from reference TRBV28 and TRBJ2-2): DVKVTQSSRYLVKRTGEKVFLECVQDMDHENMFWYRQDPGLGLRLIYFSYDVKMKEKGDIPEGYSVSREKKERFSLILESASTNQTSMYLCASSRGLGNTGELFFGEGSRLTVL.

Regarding this clonotype: One end of the junction varies from germline; a read error may be responsible. The genes are TRBV12-5 and TRBJ2-7; D might be TRBD1 or TRBD2, each matching 5 bases. The CDR3 loop spans 13 amino acids. Per the germline V gene, CDR1 is LGHNT and CDR2 is FRNRAP. CDR3 DNA: TGTGCAAGTGAGGGGACCTGTTACTACGAGCAGTACTTC. As protein: CASEGTCYYEQYF.

With respect to this clonotype: One end of the junction is discordant with germline, which a read error may explain. This chain uses TRBV3-1 with TRBJ2-1; TRBD2 is a possible D gene (6 bases). Per germline, CDR1 LGHDT and CDR2 YNNKEL (reference sequence). The CDR3 loop spans 16 amino acids. CDR3 protein: CVSSQDRTLAGNEQFF. The DNA of the CDR3 is TGTGTCAGCAGCCAAGATAGGACTCTTGCGGGGAATGAGCAGTTCTTC.

A remark on this clonotype: The DNA is left out, because the CDR3 cannot be placed on it with certainty; the CDR3 is given as TCRdb lists it. The V call is TRBV11-2, the J call TRBJ2-7; TRBD2 is taken as the D call from the table, unchecked against the DNA. The CDR3 length equals 15 residues, ends included. CDR1 SGHAT and CDR2 FQNNGV come from the germline V gene. This CDR3 reads CASSTSTRGSYEHYF.

This clonotype was picked up a small number of times. One base away lies a much larger clone, so this may be a sequencing read error. The chain recombines TRBV2 with TRBJ1-1, with no clear D. Germline loops: CDR1 SNHLY, CDR2 FYNNEI. This CDR3 is built from 13 residues. V lost 11 bases and J lost 1, with 14 bases in between. The CDR3 coding sequence is TGTGCCGCCACAACGGCCCCGAACACTGAAGCTTTCTTT. Residues: CAATTAPNTEAFF.

The V and J genes are TRBV6-2 or TRBV6-3 and TRBJ2-5, with D maybe TRBD2 (5 bases). Germline V lookup: CDR1 MNHEY, CDR2 SVGEGT. The CDR3 spans 17 residues. V lost 5 bases to trimming and J lost 4 bases, with 23 bases between them. The CDR3 is CASSDGSARGWGETQYF. The CDR3 coding sequence is TGTGCCAGCAGTGATGGTTCAGCGAGAGGGTGGGGAGAGACCCAGTACTTC.

With regard to this clonotype: One junction end disagrees with the germline gene, perhaps due to a read error. V is TRBV6-2 or TRBV6-3 and J is TRBJ2-3; tentative D call: TRBD1 (6 bases). The CDR3 runs 14 residues. In germline, CDR1 is MNHEY, CDR2 SVGEGT. The CDR3 here is CARNRVWASETQCF. CDR3 nucleotides: TGTGCCAGGAACAGGGTCTGGGCGTCGGAAACGCAGTGTTTT.

With respect to this clonotype: A much larger clone differs by one base, so this may be a read error. The CDR3 sequence: CASSSRDWNGYTF. CDR3 sequence (DNA): TGTGCCAGCAGCTCCAGGGACTGGAATGGCTACACCTTC. The V call is TRBV28, the J call TRBJ1-2, with a weak D call TRBD1 (5 bases). Germline lookup yields CDR1 MDHEN and CDR2 SYDVKM. Trimming left V 6 bases short and J 6 bases short, with 14 bases between. This CDR3 has 13 residues.

The genes are TRBV5-1 and TRBJ1-2; D perhaps matches TRBD1 (5 bases). V lost 0 bases to trimming and J lost 12 bases, with 15 bases between them. The CDR3 is 13 residues long. Germline V gene data show CDR1 as SGHRS and CDR2 as YFSETQ. The CDR3 here is CASSLGGLEGHTF. Here the CDR3 DNA reads TGCGCCAGCAGCTTGGGGGGACTGGAAGGCCACACCTTC. Drawing the rest from reference TRBV5-1 and TRBJ1-2, the complete variable domain is KAGVTQTPRYLIKTRGQQVTLSCSPISGHRSVSWYQQTPGQGLQFLFEYFSETQRNKGNFPGRFSGRQFSNSRSEMNVSTLELGDSALYLCASSLGGLEGHTFGSGTRLTVV.

Concerning this clonotype itself: This clone may be a read error of a much larger clone one base away. The rearrangement uses TRBV7-2 and TRBJ1-6; D ambiguous. This CDR3 region has 14 residues. The germline CDR1 and CDR2 sequences are SGHTA and FQGNSA. With 7 bases removed from V and 6 bases from J, the gap between germline ends came to 13 bases. DNA of the CDR3: TGTGCCAGCATCCAACAGCTTGCTAATTCACCCCTCCACTTT. Residues: CASIQQLANSPLHF.

This clonotype was seen a single time. This rearrangement joins TRBV29-1 to TRBJ2-1, with D unresolved. Germline values: CDR1 SQVTM, CDR2 ANQGSEA. The CDR3 is 15 amino acids. In DNA form, the CDR3 reads TGCATCGTCACGCGACCGAAACAATGGGATGATGAGCAGTTCTTC. It specifies CIVTRPKQWDDEQFF.

As regards this clonotype: A junction boundary mismatches the germline segment, possibly from a read error. V is TRBV6-1 and J is TRBJ2-4; D may be TRBD2 (6 bases). The CDR3 loop spans 14 amino acids. Germline CDR1 MNHNS, CDR2 SASEGT. CDR3 residues: CASSDGTPRGIKYF. As DNA, the CDR3 is TGTGCCAGCAGTGACGGGACTCCTCGGGGCATTAAGTACTTT.

Comments on this clonotype: The CDR3 carries no conserved terminal phenylalanine or tryptophan, so it likely arises from a read error. The DNA is omitted, as the CDR3 cannot be located on it reliably, and the CDR3 follows TCRdb's listing. This sequence joins TRBV11-2 and TRBJ2-1; TRBD1, the table's D call, was not compared with the DNA. The CDR3 is made up of 17 amino acids, end residues included. Germline V gives CDR1 SGHAT, CDR2 FQNNGV. The CDR3 region is CASSLDRGGRFYNEQFP.

In regard to this clonotype: Here the CDR3 omits its conserved ending phenylalanine or tryptophan, so a read error is the likely source. The rearrangement joins TRBV29-1 to TRBJ2-5; D not resolved. Germline-derived CDR1 and CDR2 are SQVTM and ANQGSEA. With 8 bases removed from V and 2 bases from J, the gap between germline ends came to 18 bases. This CDR3 spans 14 amino acids. The CDR3 spells CSFRIVSFQETQYL. The CDR3 DNA reads as TGCAGCTTTAGGATAGTATCGTTTCAAGAGACCCAGTACTTA.

This clonotype has only one observation. The DNA of the CDR3 is TGTGCCAGCCTGCAAAGCGGAGACCCCAAGGCCCAGTACTTC. Its protein is CASLQSGDPKAQYF. This chain uses TRBV28 with TRBJ2-5; TRBD2 might be the D (5 bases). This CDR3 is built from 14 residues. Germline-derived CDR1 and CDR2 are MDHEN and SYDVKM. The V end was cut by 8 bases, the J end by 9 bases, with 22 bases between.

With regard to this clonotype: At one boundary the junction diverges from the germline segment, which might be a read error. The chain employs TRBV11-2 and TRBJ2-1; D unclear. This CDR3 is built from 15 residues. The germline V gene encodes CDR1 SGHAT and CDR2 FQNNGV. The DNA for the CDR3 is TGTACCAGCAGCTTAGATCTGGGGATCTACAATGAGCAGCTCTTC. Translation: CTSSLDLGIYNEQLF.

In this sample, this clonotype turned up once. The chain joins TRBV29-1 to TRBJ2-3, with D unresolved. The CDR3 runs 12 residues. Looked up from germline, CDR1 is SQVTM and CDR2 is ANQGSEA. The CDR3 coding sequence is TGCAACGCTAAGACTCCAGGAGATACGCAGTATTTT. Its protein product is CNAKTPGDTQYF.

Only one count was recorded for this clonotype. The rearrangement uses TRBV29-1 and TRBJ1-1; TRBD1 might be the D (6 bases). This CDR3 spans 14 amino acids. Germline V gene data show CDR1 as SQVTM and CDR2 as ANQGSEA. The CDR3: CSVSRTDSNTEAFF. DNA of the CDR3: TGCAGTGTTTCTAGGACAGACAGCAACACTGAAGCTTTCTTT.

As regards this clonotype: At one end, the junction sequence differs from germline, possibly due to a read error. DNA for the CDR3: TGTGCCAGCTGCTTAGCTGGGGGAAACACTGAAGCTCTCTTT. Translating gives CASCLAGGNTEALF. The chain employs TRBV7-9 and TRBJ1-1; D is possibly TRBD1 (5 bases). The germline CDR1 and CDR2 sequences are SEHNR and FQNEAQ (reference sequence). The CDR3 sequence is 14 residues long.

The V gene is TRBV5-5, the J gene TRBJ2-1; TRBD2 agrees at 11 bases. CDR3 length: 16 residues. Looked up from germline, CDR1 is SGHKS and CDR2 is YYEKEE (reference sequence). With 3 bases clipped from V and 7 bases from J, the junction kept 9 bases outside the gene matches. The CDR3 reads CASSSSGTSGRNEQFF. CDR3 bases: TGTGCCAGCAGCTCCTCAGGGACTAGCGGCAGGAATGAGCAGTTCTTC.